This T cell receptor beta chain stems from a study of PD-1 blockade in classical Hodgkin lymphoma. Every patient experienced relapse after autologous stem cell transplantation, and brentuximab vedotin exposure varied. In regard to this clone: What it recognizes is unknown.

Points from the study as a whole: Significant TCR diversity gains by C4D1 occurred in CD4+ but not CD8+ cells.

This CDR3 comprises 14 residues. Germline CDR1 and CDR2: MGHRA and YSYEKL. V gave up 0 bases and J gave up 13 bases, with 15 bases separating them. TCRdb's table, derived via immunoSEQ multiplex PCR, lists solely in-frame clones and lacks some. The sample gives over 35,000 clones, approximately 86% of which show up once; around 5% is in the top ten. The specimen was peripheral blood mononuclear cells (PBMCs), collected before the second cycle of nivolumab. The TCR sequence derives from a human donor with classical Hodgkin lymphoma. V usage is TRBV4-1 and J usage is TRBJ2-2, with D unresolved. In nucleotides, the CDR3 is TGCGCCAGCAGCCAAGACGTGGCCGCGCGAGGGCTGTTTTTT. It codes for CASSQDVAARGLFF.